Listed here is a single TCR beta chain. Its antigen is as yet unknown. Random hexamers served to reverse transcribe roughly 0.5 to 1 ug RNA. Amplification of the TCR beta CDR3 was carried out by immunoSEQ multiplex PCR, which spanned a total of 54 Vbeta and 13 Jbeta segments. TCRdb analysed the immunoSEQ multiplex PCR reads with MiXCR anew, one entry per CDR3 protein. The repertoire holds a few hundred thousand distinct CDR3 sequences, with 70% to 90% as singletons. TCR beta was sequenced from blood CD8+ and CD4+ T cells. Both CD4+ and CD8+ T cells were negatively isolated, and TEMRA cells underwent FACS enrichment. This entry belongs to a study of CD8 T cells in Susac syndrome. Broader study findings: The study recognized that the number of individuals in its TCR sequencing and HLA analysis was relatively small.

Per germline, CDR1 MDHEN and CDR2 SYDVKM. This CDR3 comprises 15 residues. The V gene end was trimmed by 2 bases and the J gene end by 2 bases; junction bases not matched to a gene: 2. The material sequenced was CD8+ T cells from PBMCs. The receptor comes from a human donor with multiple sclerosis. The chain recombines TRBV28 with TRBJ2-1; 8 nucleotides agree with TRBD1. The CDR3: CASSLVRGPYNEQFF. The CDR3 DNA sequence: TGTGCCAGCAGTTTAGTCAGGGGGCCCTACAATGAGCAGTTCTTC. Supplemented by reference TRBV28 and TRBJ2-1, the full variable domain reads DVKVTQSSRYLVKRTGEKVFLECVQDMDHENMFWYRQDPGLGLRLIYFSYDVKMKEKGDIPEGYSVSREKKERFSLILESASTNQTSMYLCASSLVRGPYNEQFFGPGTRLTVL.